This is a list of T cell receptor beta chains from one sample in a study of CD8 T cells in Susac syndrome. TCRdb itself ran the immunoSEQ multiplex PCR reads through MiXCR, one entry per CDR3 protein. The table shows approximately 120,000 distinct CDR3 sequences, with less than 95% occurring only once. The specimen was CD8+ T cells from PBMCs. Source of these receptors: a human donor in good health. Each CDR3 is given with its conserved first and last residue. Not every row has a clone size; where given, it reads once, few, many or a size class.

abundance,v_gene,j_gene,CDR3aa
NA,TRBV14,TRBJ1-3,CASSQDRTGGLGNTIYF
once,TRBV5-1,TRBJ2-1,CASSLDPRSSYNEQFF
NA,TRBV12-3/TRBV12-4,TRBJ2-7,CASSHSRLTGGSSSTF
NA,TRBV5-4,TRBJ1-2,CASSLLSGAGGYTF
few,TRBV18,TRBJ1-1,CASSGQGNTEAFF
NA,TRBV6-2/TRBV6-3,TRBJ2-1,CASSYVQRSYNEQFF
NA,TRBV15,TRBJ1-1,CATRNQGQGAHTEAFF
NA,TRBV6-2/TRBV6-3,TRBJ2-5,CASSYREGTETQYF
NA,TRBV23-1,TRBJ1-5,CASSQSINSGGRGSNQPQHF
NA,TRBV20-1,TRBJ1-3,CSARDAPGDSGRSGNTIYF
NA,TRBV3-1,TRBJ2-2,CASSQDGPGGYTGELFF
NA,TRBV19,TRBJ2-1,CASSTSGRGNEQFF
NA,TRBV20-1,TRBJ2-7,CSAPAGLAGARTYEQYF
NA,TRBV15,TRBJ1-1,CATSRTGGTGNTEAFF
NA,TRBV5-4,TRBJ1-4,CASSLEGHSAELFF
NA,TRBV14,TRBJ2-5,CASSQTRRFQETQYF
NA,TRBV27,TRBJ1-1,CASGLGARDTEAFF
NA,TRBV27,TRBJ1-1,CASSLSMRGLGTEAFF
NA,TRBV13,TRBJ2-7,CASSLRGRGQYEQYF
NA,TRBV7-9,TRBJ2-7,CASSIGTSGSYEQYF
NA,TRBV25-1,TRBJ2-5,CASSEQSGGATETQYF
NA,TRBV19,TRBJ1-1,CASFTGDEAFF
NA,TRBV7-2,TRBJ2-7,CASSIERTGRYEQYF
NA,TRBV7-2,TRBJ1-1,CASSLVGSLPGGIAEAFF
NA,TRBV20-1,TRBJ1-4,CSAPTVSSSSEKLFF
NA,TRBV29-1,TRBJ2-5,CSATSGMKETQYF
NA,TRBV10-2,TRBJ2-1,CASSDPSGIYNEQFF
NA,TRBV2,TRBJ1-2,CASSGTGYYGYTF
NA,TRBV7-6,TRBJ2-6,CASSSEGTGANVLTF
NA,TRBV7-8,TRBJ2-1,CASSLGRTSGRLPIETYNEQFF
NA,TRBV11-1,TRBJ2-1,CASSLYGQNNEQFF